These 18 T cell receptor beta chains came from one sample sequenced in a study of blood T cells in healthy people across ages. Combining a sample-barcoded 5' primer with a J-beta primer mix, a second PCR ran for roughly 7 to 11 cycles. TCRdb analysed the 5' RACE reads with MiXCR anew, one entry per CDR3 protein. The table has roughly 1,800,000 distinct CDR3 sequences, roughly 52% seen once. Source material: blood. The source is a middle-aged woman in good health.

This clonotype was counted once. This chain connects TRBV11-2 to TRBJ2-3; tentatively, D is TRBD1 (6 bases). Trimming removed 5 bases at V and 2 bases at J, with 20 bases between. CDR1 is SGHAT and CDR2 is FQNNGV in the germline V gene. This CDR3 spans 17 amino acids. The CDR3 nucleotides read TGTGCCAGCAGCACAACGGGGACACAGTGGCCCACAGATACGCAGTATTTT. It yields the protein CASSTTGTQWPTDTQYF.

V gene TRBV11-1 combines with J gene TRBJ1-1, with D unclear. Germline V CDR1 and CDR2: SGHAT, FQDESV (reference sequence). Trimming removed 1 base from V and 1 base from J, with 16 bases in between. The CDR3 is 17 residues long. DNA for the CDR3: TGTGCCAGCAGCTTAGGGGCCCTACAGCTGGGGAACACTGAAGCTTTCTTT. Protein sequence: CASSLGALQLGNTEAFF.

This clonotype was counted between two and nine times. The J gene is TRBJ2-4, the V gene TRBV7-9, with D hard to call. Matching the DNA end better, TRBJ2-7 makes the J call doubtful. The CDR3 covers 14 residues. Germline values: CDR1 SEHNR, CDR2 FQNEAQ (reference sequence). The CDR3 loop reads CASSLGLTESEQYF. The CDR3 coding sequence is TGTGCCAGCAGCTTAGGGCTGACGGAATCCGAGCAGTACTTC.

This clonotype has more than one count but fewer than ten. The chain is built from TRBV7-2 and TRBJ2-7; unclear D gene. The CDR3 runs 14 residues. The V end lost 1 base, the J end lost 6 bases, and 13 bases lay between the germline ends. Germline V lookup: CDR1 SGHTA, CDR2 FQGNSA. CDR3 region: CASSLGPVPSEQYF. DNA of the CDR3: TGTGCCAGCAGCTTAGGGCCGGTTCCTAGCGAGCAGTACTTC.

J is TRBJ1-5 and V is TRBV27; possible D gene TRBD1, 6 bases. V lost 7 bases and J 3 bases, leaving 16 bases between the germline ends. This CDR3 contains 15 residues. Germline CDR1 is MNHEY and CDR2 is SMNVEV (reference sequence). The CDR3, as DNA: TGTGCCAGCAACCTCAGGGGTGCCCTCAATCAGCCCCAGCATTTT. This encodes CASNLRGALNQPQHF.

This clonotype was recorded a few times. J is TRBJ2-3 and V is TRBV20-1; 13 nucleotides match TRBD2. Germline V CDR1 and CDR2: DFQATT, SNEGSKA (reference sequence). Germline trimming cut 0 bases from V and 1 base from J; bases unmatched to any gene: 7. This CDR3 is 18 amino acids long. Here the CDR3 reads CSARDLLAGGPGTDTQYF. The CDR3, as DNA: TGCAGTGCTAGAGATCTACTAGCGGGGGGGCCAGGCACAGATACGCAGTATTTT.

The chain is built from TRBV5-1 and TRBJ2-5; D is unresolved. Germline CDR1 reads SGHRS; CDR2 reads YFSETQ. CDR3 length: 13 amino acids. Trimming left V 5 bases short and J 2 bases short, with 10 bases between. The CDR3 is CASSKIEQETQYF. CDR3 sequence (DNA): TGCGCCAGCAGTAAAATAGAACAAGAGACCCAGTACTTC.

The chain links TRBV29-1 to TRBJ2-1; D perhaps matches TRBD1 (6 bases). This CDR3 has 12 residues. CDR1 SQVTM and CDR2 ANQGSEA come from the germline V gene. V was pared by 4 bases and J by 6 bases, with 10 bases between. The CDR3 DNA reads as TGCAGCGTTGTCAGGGGATCCAATGAGCAGTTCTTC. Translated: CSVVRGSNEQFF.

Ten or more counts support this clonotype. The chain is built from TRBV4-2 and TRBJ2-1; D is ambiguous. Germline CDR1 reads LGHNA; CDR2 reads YNFKEQ. This CDR3 region has 12 residues. The germline V and J ends were trimmed by 0 bases and 9 bases, with 6 bases remaining between them. This CDR3 is CASSQDRAEQFF. CDR3 sequence (DNA): TGTGCCAGCAGCCAAGATCGAGCTGAGCAGTTCTTC.

This rearrangement joins TRBV4-2 to TRBJ2-6; 7 bases line up with TRBD1. V was clipped by 1 base and J by 4 bases; unmatched bases: 10. CDR1 is LGHNA and CDR2 is YNFKEQ in the germline V gene. This CDR3 is 18 amino acids long. The chain's CDR3 is CASSQAAGGVLGANVLTF. The CDR3 DNA is TGTGCCAGCAGCCAAGCGGCAGGGGGAGTGTTGGGGGCCAACGTCCTGACTTTC.

The rearrangement links TRBV7-2 to TRBJ2-7; D gene unclear. The germline V gene has CDR1 SGHTA and CDR2 FQGNSA. V gave up 5 bases and J gave up 7 bases, with 9 bases separating them. The CDR3 length is 11 residues. The CDR3 nucleotides are TGTGCCAGCAGCAAGACCGAAGAGCAGTACTTC. Protein sequence: CASSKTEEQYF.

The chain combines TRBV12-3 or TRBV12-4 with TRBJ2-7; TRBD2 matches 11 bases. The J segment lost 7 bases and the V segment lost 3 bases, leaving 11 bases of the junction unmatched. This CDR3 has 16 amino acids. The CDR3 DNA reads TGTGCCAGCAGTTTCCTAGCGGGGGGTGTAGGCAATGAGCAGTACTTC. Amino acids: CASSFLAGGVGNEQYF.

The J gene is TRBJ2-4, the V gene TRBV6-4; 9 bases are shared with TRBD1. Germline loops: CDR1 MRHNA, CDR2 SNTAGT. This CDR3 comprises 15 residues. V was pared by 3 bases and J by 13 bases, with 13 bases of the junction left unmatched. The CDR3 spells CASSEGTGTLGEQYF. The CDR3 DNA sequence: TGTGCCAGCAGTGAGGGGACAGGGACCCTGGGAGAGCAGTACTTC.

This chain uses TRBV2 with TRBJ2-5; D perhaps matches TRBD2 (7 bases). The CDR3 has 14 residues. Per the germline V gene, CDR1 is SNHLY and CDR2 is FYNNEI. V was clipped by 8 bases and J by 11 bases, with 24 bases between them. CDR3 nucleotide sequence: TGTGCCAGCTCCCCTGAACGGGGGGCGGGGGAGCAGTACTTC. Translation gives CASSPERGAGEQYF.

The CDR3: CASSEGRLAGGSDTQYF. The CDR3 nucleotides are TGTGCCAGCAGTGAAGGGCGACTAGCGGGGGGGTCAGATACGCAGTATTTT. The genes are TRBV6-1 and TRBJ2-3, with 14 bases that match TRBD2. Trimming took 1 base from V and 4 from J; bases not matched to a gene: 4. Germline CDR1 reads MNHNS; CDR2 reads SASEGT. This CDR3 spans 17 amino acids.

In this sample, this clonotype turned up a few times. The chain combines TRBV11-2 with TRBJ2-5; 7 bases line up with TRBD1. The J call may be in error: the DNA end matches TRBJ2-7 better. The germline V gene encodes CDR1 SGHAT and CDR2 FQNNGV. CDR3 length: 13 residues. The CDR3 is CASSPGDRDEQYF. The CDR3 coding sequence is TGTGCCAGCAGCCCCGGAGACAGGGACGAGCAGTACTTC.

This clonotype was found a few times. The V gene is TRBV11-2, the J gene TRBJ2-1; 11 bases fit TRBD2. Germline V lookup: CDR1 SGHAT, CDR2 FQNNGV. The CDR3 has 17 residues. V shed 1 base and J 4 bases; nucleotides not matched to a gene: 6. The CDR3 DNA sequence: TGTGCCAGCAGCTTAGTTCTAGCGGGGGGCCTGTACAATGAGCAGTTCTTC. It yields the protein CASSLVLAGGLYNEQFF.

This clonotype was counted a few times. CDR3 DNA: TGTGCCAGCAGCCGGACAGGGAAAGGCGAGCAGTACTTC. It specifies CASSRTGKGEQYF. The V call is TRBV11-2, the J call TRBJ2-5; TRBD1 aligns across 8 bases. The J call may not be correct, given that the DNA end is closer to TRBJ2-7. Germline CDR1 and CDR2: SGHAT and FQNNGV. The CDR3 consists of 13 residues.